This T cell receptor (beta chain) stems from a study of T cell clones after liver transplantation. The table came from immunoSEQ multiplex PCR; TCRdb's copy has only in-frame clones and leaves some out. The repertoire holds tens of thousands of clones, with about two thirds as singletons. CDR3 size: 20 residues. V lost 3 bases to trimming and J lost 0 bases, with 21 bases between them. The receptor comes from a human donor who received a liver transplant. The starting material was CD4+ T cells from blood, obtained before liver transplant. The genes are TRBV23-1 and TRBJ2-6; D is perhaps TRBD1 (6 bases). TRBV23-1 is known as an ORF, though its function is uncertain. The CDR3 is CASSHAPDSFEFSGANVLTF. For the CDR3, the DNA is TGCGCCAGCAGTCACGCCCCGGACAGCTTTGAATTCTCTGGGGCCAACGTCCTGACTTTC.